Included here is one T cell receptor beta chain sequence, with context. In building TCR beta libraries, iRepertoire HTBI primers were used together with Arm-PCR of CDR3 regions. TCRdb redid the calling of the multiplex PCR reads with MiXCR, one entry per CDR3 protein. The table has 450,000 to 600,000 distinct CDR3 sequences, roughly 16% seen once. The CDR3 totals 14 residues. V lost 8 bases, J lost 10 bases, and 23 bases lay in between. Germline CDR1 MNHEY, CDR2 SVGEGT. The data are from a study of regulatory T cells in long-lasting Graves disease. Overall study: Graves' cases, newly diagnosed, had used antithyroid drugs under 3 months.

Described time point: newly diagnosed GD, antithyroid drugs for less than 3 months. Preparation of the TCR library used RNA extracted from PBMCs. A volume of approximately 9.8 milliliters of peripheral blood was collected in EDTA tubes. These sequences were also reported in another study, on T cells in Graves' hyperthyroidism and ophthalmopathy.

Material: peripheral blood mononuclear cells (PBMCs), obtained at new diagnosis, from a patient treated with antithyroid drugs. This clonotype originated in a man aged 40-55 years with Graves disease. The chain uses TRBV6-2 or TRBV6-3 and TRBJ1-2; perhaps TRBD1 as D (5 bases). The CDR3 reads CASGFGRQPSFYTF. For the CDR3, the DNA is TGTGCCAGCGGATTCGGACGACAGCCGAGTTTCTACACCTTC.